This T cell receptor beta chain was found in a study of Graves' ophthalmopathy and Graves' hyperthyroidism. Study information: Stable hyperthyroidism denotes an absence of ophthalmopathy throughout 18 months of follow-up.

The CDR3 is 17 residues long. Germline loops: CDR1 SNHLY, CDR2 FYNNEI. As the template, RNA transcripts were used to amplify TCR beta CDR3 regions. RT-PCR in the first round used HTBI primers; a second-round multiplex PCR followed. TCRdb ran MiXCR on the multiplex PCR reads and lists one entry per CDR3 protein. The sample records 500,000 to 700,000 distinct CDR3 sequences, just under 40% being singletons. As to this clonotype: Mismatch with germline at one junction end may stem from a read error.

V and J are TRBV2 and TRBJ2-7, with 9 bases fitting TRBD1. This sequence originates from an adult man with Graves' hyperthyroidism. Sequenced material: peripheral blood or thyroid tissue (not recorded which). CDR3 protein: CASIQGADYGYTYERYF. In DNA form, the CDR3 reads TGCGCCAGCATACAGGGGGCGGACTATGGCTACACCTACGAGCGGTACTTC.